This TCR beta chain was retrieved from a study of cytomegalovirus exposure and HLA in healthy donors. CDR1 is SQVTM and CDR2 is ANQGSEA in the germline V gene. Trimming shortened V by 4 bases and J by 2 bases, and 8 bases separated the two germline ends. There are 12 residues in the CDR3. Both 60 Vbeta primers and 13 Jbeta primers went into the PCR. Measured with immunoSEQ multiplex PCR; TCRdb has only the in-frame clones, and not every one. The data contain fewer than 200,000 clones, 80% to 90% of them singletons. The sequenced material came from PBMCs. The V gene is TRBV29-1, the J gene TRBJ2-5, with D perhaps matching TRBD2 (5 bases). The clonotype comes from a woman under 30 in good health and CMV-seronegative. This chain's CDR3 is CSVVGVQETQYF. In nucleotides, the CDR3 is TGCAGCGTTGTGGGAGTACAAGAGACCCAGTACTTC.